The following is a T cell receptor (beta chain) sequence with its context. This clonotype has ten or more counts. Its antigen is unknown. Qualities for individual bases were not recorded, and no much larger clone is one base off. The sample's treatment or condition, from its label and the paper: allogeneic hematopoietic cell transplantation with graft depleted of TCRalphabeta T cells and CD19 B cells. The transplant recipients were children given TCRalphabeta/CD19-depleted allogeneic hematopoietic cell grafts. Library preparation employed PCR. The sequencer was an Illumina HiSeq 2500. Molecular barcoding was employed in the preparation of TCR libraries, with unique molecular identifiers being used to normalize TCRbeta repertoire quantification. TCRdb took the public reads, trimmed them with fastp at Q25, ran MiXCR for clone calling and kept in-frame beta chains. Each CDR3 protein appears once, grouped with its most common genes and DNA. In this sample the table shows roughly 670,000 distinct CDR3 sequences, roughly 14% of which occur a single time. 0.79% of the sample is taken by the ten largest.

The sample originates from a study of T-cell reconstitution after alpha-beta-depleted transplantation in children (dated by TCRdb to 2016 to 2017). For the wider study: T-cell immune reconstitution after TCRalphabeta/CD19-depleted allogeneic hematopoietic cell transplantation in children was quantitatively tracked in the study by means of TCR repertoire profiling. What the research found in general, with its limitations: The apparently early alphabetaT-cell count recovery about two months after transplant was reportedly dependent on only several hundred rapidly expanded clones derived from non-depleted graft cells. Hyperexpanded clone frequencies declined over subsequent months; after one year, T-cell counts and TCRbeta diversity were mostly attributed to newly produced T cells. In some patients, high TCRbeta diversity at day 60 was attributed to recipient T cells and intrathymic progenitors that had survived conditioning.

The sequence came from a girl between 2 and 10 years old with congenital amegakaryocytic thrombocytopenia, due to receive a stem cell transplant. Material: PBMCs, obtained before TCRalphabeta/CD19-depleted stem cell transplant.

The CDR3 in this case is CASGVWVTEAFF. The DNA sequence reads TGTGCCAGCGGAGTCTGGGTGACTGAAGCTTTCTTT. The V gene is TRBV12-3 or TRBV12-4 and the J gene is TRBJ1-1; the D gene is not confidently resolved. The CDR3 spans 12 residues, from the cysteine through the phenylalanine. Only the CDR3 region is kept as DNA, spanning 36 bases read in frame from base 1. Trimming takes 8 bases from V and 5 bases from J, and the germline ends sit 12 bases apart.